The rows below give T cell receptor beta chains drawn from one sample of a study of shared clonotypes between healthy human individuals. Measured with immunoSEQ multiplex PCR; TCRdb has only the in-frame clones, and not every one. Found here are around 2.1 million clones, about 92% of them singletons; the top ten hold about 1.8%. Sequenced: naive CD8+ T cells from PBMCs. All receptors derive from a man between 18 and 29 years old in good health. Some clones in this sample may be carry-over from other donors' samples. Both conserved end residues are part of each CDR3. The D gene is left open where the match is weak. Expanded clones get a size class; other rows say once, few or many, or leave the size out.

>NA|TRBV28|NA|TRBJ1-1
CATQFWQMNTEAFF
TGTGCCACCCAGTTTTGGCAGATGAACACTGAAGCTTTCTTT
>NA|TRBV7-9|NA|TRBJ1-1
CASSSRAGDGEAFF
TGTGCCAGCAGCTCCCGAGCCGGAGATGGTGAAGCTTTCTTT
>NA|TRBV14|TRBD1|TRBJ1-2
CASSPTGGRDGYTF
TGTGCCAGCAGCCCGACAGGGGGCAGGGATGGCTACACCTTC
>once|TRBV2|TRBD1|TRBJ2-1
CASQDRGRSNEQFF
TGTGCCTCTCAGGACAGGGGCCGTTCCAATGAGCAGTTCTTC
>NA|TRBV6-5|NA|TRBJ1-1
CATRTMNTEAFF
TGTGCCACCCGGACCATGAACACTGAAGCTTTCTTT
>NA|TRBV19|NA|TRBJ2-7
CATSGIYEQYF
TGTGCCACCTCCGGGATCTACGAGCAGTACTTC
>NA|TRBV27|NA|TRBJ1-1
CASSRLAGATEAFF
TGTGCCAGCAGCCGCCTTGCGGGAGCCACTGAAGCTTTCTTT
>NA|TRBV4-1|NA|TRBJ2-7
CASSQGDFNTGYEQYF
TGCGCCAGCAGCCAAGGGGACTTCAACACCGGATACGAGCAGTACTTC
>NA|TRBV7-2|TRBD2|TRBJ2-7
CASSPQLREGYEQYF
TGTGCCAGCAGCCCCCAGCTCAGGGAGGGCTACGAGCAGTACTTC
>NA|TRBV28|TRBD1|TRBJ2-7
CASSISGTGNEQYF
TGTGCCAGCAGTATCTCCGGGACAGGGAACGAGCAGTACTTC
>NA|TRBV19|NA|TRBJ1-5
CASTLLAGGQPQHF
TGTGCCAGTACCCTGCTGGCAGGCGGGCAGCCCCAGCATTTT
>NA|TRBV28|NA|TRBJ2-4
CASRGTGRTKNIQYF
TGTGCCAGCAGGGGGACGGGGAGGACCAAAAACATTCAGTACTTC
>NA|TRBV4-1|NA|TRBJ1-1
CASSSTGTEAFF
TGCGCCAGCAGCTCAACAGGTACTGAAGCTTTCTTT
>NA|TRBV27|NA|TRBJ1-1
CASSLHAQVGMNTEAFF
TGTGCCAGCAGTTTACATGCCCAGGTCGGCATGAACACTGAAGCTTTCTTT
>NA|TRBV13|NA|TRBJ1-1
CASSDRKNTEAFF
TGTGCCAGCAGCGACAGGAAGAACACTGAAGCTTTCTTT
>once|TRBV27|TRBD1|TRBJ1-1
CASNHPGRGRTEAFF
TGTGCCTCCAATCACCCCGGCAGGGGGCGGACTGAAGCTTTCTTT
>NA|TRBV28|NA|TRBJ1-2
CASTGPSYGYTF
TGTGCCAGCACTGGCCCGTCCTATGGCTACACCTTC
>NA|TRBV18|TRBD1|TRBJ2-7
CASSPSRGPHEQYF
TGTGCCAGCTCACCAAGCAGGGGGCCGCACGAGCAGTACTTC
>NA|TRBV5-6|NA|TRBJ1-4
CASSLSPGRYEKLFF
TGTGCCAGCAGCTTGTCGCCAGGGAGATATGAAAAACTGTTTTTT
>NA|TRBV9|TRBD2|TRBJ2-3
CASSPGIWREGPDTQYF
TGTGCCAGCAGCCCAGGGATCTGGCGGGAGGGCCCCGATACGCAGTATTTT
>NA|TRBV7-9|NA|TRBJ2-3
CASSLALAVWGTQYF
TGTGCCAGCAGCTTAGCGCTAGCAGTTTGGGGTACGCAGTATTTT
>NA|TRBV6-6|NA|TRBJ2-7
CASSYAYEQYF
TGTGCCAGCAGTTATGCTTACGAGCAGTACTTC
>NA|TRBV5-4|NA|TRBJ1-1
CASSLKRERREATEAFF
TGTGCCAGCAGCTTGAAGCGGGAAAGGAGGGAGGCCACTGAAGCTTTCTTT
>NA|TRBV6-1|TRBD1|TRBJ1-1
CASSEALGTVKNTEAFF
TGTGCCAGCAGTGAAGCTCTGGGGACAGTAAAAAACACTGAAGCTTTCTTT
>few|TRBV11-2|NA|TRBJ1-5
CASSLGPHNQPQHF
TGTGCCAGCAGCTTAGGACCCCACAATCAGCCCCAGCATTTT
>NA|TRBV13|TRBD2|TRBJ2-1
CASSLGAASGLYNEQFF
TGTGCCAGCAGCTTAGGCGCGGCTAGCGGTTTGTACAATGAGCAGTTCTTC
>once|TRBV11-2|TRBD2|TRBJ2-7
CASSPAAGTSGYEQYF
TGTGCCAGCAGCCCCGCGGCGGGGACTAGCGGCTACGAGCAGTACTTC
>NA|TRBV10-2|NA|TRBJ2-2
CASSDITLSNTGELFF
TGCGCCAGCAGTGATATAACTCTCTCGAACACCGGGGAGCTGTTTTTT
>NA|TRBV25-1|NA|TRBJ1-2
CASRESTNYGYTF
TGTGCCAGCAGAGAATCTACAAACTATGGCTACACCTTC
>NA|TRBV27|TRBD2|TRBJ2-2
CASLGGRGTGELFF
TGTGCCAGCCTGGGGGGGAGGGGCACCGGGGAGCTGTTTTTT
>NA|TRBV28|NA|TRBJ1-1
CASSLILNTEAFF
TGTGCCAGCAGTTTAATTCTAAACACTGAAGCTTTCTTT
>NA|TRBV27|TRBD2|TRBJ2-4
CASSSLAVENIQYF
TGTGCCAGCAGTTCACTAGCGGTAGAAAACATTCAGTACTTC
>NA|TRBV7-9|NA|TRBJ1-1
CASSPRGGVFTEAFF
TGTGCCAGCAGCCCACGGGGGGGGGTATTCACTGAAGCTTTCTTT
>NA|TRBV2|NA|TRBJ2-2
CASRSGASTGELFF
TGTGCCAGCAGGTCGGGAGCTAGCACCGGGGAGCTGTTTTTT
>NA|TRBV9|NA|TRBJ1-5
CASSPYGDNQPQHF
TGTGCCAGCAGCCCCTATGGGGACAATCAGCCCCAGCATTTT
>NA|TRBV15|NA|TRBJ2-5
CATRGRGKQETQYF
TGTGCCACCCGGGGACGCGGAAAACAAGAGACCCAGTACTTC
>NA|TRBV28|TRBD2|TRBJ2-7
CASRPGLMSYEQYF
TGTGCCAGCAGGCCGGGACTAATGTCCTACGAGCAGTACTTC